This T cell receptor beta chain is drawn from a study of blood T cell repertoires in COVID-19 (dated by TCRdb to about 2020). With regard to the full study: The collaborator samples originated in the United States, Italy and Spain and spanned the acute and convalescent phases of COVID-19. The prospective study material was composed of cDNA or gDNA derived from T cells, B-cell-depleted T cells, or PBMCs. Subjects who had been exposed to COVID-19, were actively infected with it, or had recovered from it provided the deeply sampled blood TCRbeta repertoires that made up the dataset. A freely available public database, intended as a resource for researchers studying the immune response to SARS-CoV-2, is where the repertoires were released. The samples were drawn from the first 160 participants of the ongoing ImmuneRACE study and from 1,254 subjects provided by 6 global collaborators. The sample metadata nearly always contained a de-identified subject ID, COVID-19 status, age in years and sex. Where HLA class I and class II types were available, the types were taken from metadata supplied by the sample provider, not from assay-based typing. The paper as a whole reports these results and caveats: Clinical and demographic metadata were provided uncurated, with the amount varying by source and participant.

For this clone: There is no known antigen for this receptor. Qualities for individual bases were not recorded, and no much larger clone is one base off.

The immunoSEQ Assay, a bias-controlled multiplex PCR, was used to amplify TCRbeta CDR3 regions from genomic DNA. On the study's bioinformatics: The number of nucleated cells in each sample was estimated from the amplification of reference gene primers within the assay. To quantify the absolute abundance of each unique TCRbeta CDR3 rearrangement, sequence reads were collapsed and filtered. For each sample, productive Simpson clonality was calculated as the square root of Simpson's diversity index across productive rearrangements. Entries here come from immuneACCESS through TCRdb and include only in-frame sequences with V and J called. Some clones fail to appear in such tables; in the studies checked, an unresolved V gene covers under half of the shortfall, and the cause of the remainder is unknown. That table supplies the V and J calls and clone size; D and trimming were determined from the DNA. Across this sample there are 160,000 or so clones, with 85% to 90% seen only once. Jointly, the top ten make up approximately 6.6% of the sample.

In the prospective study, participants were about 18 to 95 years old, resided in 24 geographic areas of the United States, and were enrolled through a virtual design. To assign participants to cohorts, the prospective study relied on clinical history that participants themselves reported in a screening survey and a study questionnaire. For ImmuneRACE Cohort 3, a participant was defined as recovered based on two consecutive negative NP/OP PCR tests, clearance by a healthcare professional, or resolution of symptoms. In the prospective study, mobile phlebotomists collected whole blood, serum and a nasopharyngeal or oropharyngeal swab from each participant. Additional blood draws and questionnaires over a 2-month period could optionally be provided by prospective study participants. Prospective study blood samples were shipped either frozen or at room temperature before DNA extraction. The material sequenced was PBMCs or T cells enriched from blood (not recorded which). This TCR was sampled from a woman in her fifties or sixties who had recovered from COVID-19.

In nucleotide form, the sequence is TGTGCCAGCAGCCAGGGTGGGACAGGGTTAATGCATGGCTACACCTTC. This translates into CASSQGGTGLMHGYTF. The sequence joins TRBV3-1 (or the pseudogene TRBV3-2) to TRBJ1-2; 9 of the junction bases match TRBD1. The germline V gene (reference sequence) gives CDR1 as LGHDT and CDR2 as YNNKEL. Here V drops 3 bases and J drops 6 bases, and the junction holds 11 bases not matched to any gene. Taken from cysteine to phenylalanine, the CDR3 has 16 residues. Only CDR3 DNA remains: 48 bases, in frame from the first base.